This T cell receptor beta chain stems from a study of blood T cell repertoires in COVID-19. Study-wide context: From the United States, Italy and Spain came samples of acute and convalescent COVID-19. The cDNA or gDNA used as material had been derived from T cells, B-cell-depleted T cells, or PBMCs.

Per the study methods: Amplification of reference gene primers was used by the study to estimate nucleated cell counts. TCRdb keeps only in-frame clones here, not all; method: immunoSEQ multiplex PCR. The D gene and trimming were derived from the DNA, and the V and J assignments and clone size from that table. In the table there are roughly 140,000 clones, about 87% of which are singletons. This clone was recorded a few times. This CDR3 comprises 13 residues. V gave up 6 bases and J gave up 3 bases, with 11 bases separating them. CDR1 and CDR2 from the germline V gene are LGHDT and YNNKEL (reference sequence).

The chain employs TRBV3-1 (or the pseudogene TRBV3-2) and TRBJ1-1; D is perhaps TRBD1 (5 bases). Source material: peripheral blood. This clonotype originated in a woman in her forties with acute or convalescent COVID-19. The CDR3 spells CASRPTAYTEAFF. CDR3 DNA: TGTGCCAGCAGGCCGACAGCCTACACTGAAGCTTTCTTT.